This TCR beta chain appears in the sequencing data of a study of T cell repertoires in cytomegalovirus infection. Overall study context: Recently identified HLA-C-restricted CMV epitopes and well-studied HLA-B-restricted CMV epitopes were used by the study. Matching HLA type, along with CMV infection, was indicated by public TCR beta signatures. Findings and caveats of the study: Totalled public TCR beta family frequency picked out people who carried CMV plus the relevant HLA. The response measured ex vivo was dominated by TCR beta clonotypes (HLA-C-restricted and CMV-specific).

Trimming cost V 0 bases and J 3 bases, with 8 bases left between them. CDR3 length: 13 amino acids. Germline assignment: CDR1 DFQATT and CDR2 SNEGSKA (reference sequence). Using its own MiXCR run on the reads, TCRdb lists one record per CDR3 protein. The sample holds under 500,000 distinct CDR3 sequences; under 45% are singletons and the top ten take 35% to 50%. Concerning this clonotype itself: Its antigen is not known.

The sample here was cultured PBMCs, taken from culture after CMV antigen stimulation. This sequence joins TRBV20-1 and TRBJ1-1, with D tentatively TRBD1 (5 bases). The origin of this receptor is a human donor in good health (CMV status not recorded). Some clones in this sample may be carry-over from other donors' samples. CDR3 amino acids: CSARDPGDTEAFF. In DNA, the CDR3 is TGCAGTGCTAGAGATCCGGGGGACACTGAAGCTTTCTTT.